This TCR beta chain was retrieved from a study of metastatic and nonmetastatic thyroid tumors (dated by TCRdb to 2020 to 2021). At the level of the whole study: The researchers compared repertoires between peripheral blood samples and tumor or nodule tissue samples from patients with malignant or benign thyroid disease. Here is what the overall study found, with its caveats: TCR beta diversity was reported as significantly higher in malignant tumors than in benign nodules, in both blood and tumor samples.

Preparation of the library involved PCR. Sequenced on an Illumina HiSeq 4000. High-throughput sequencing was used to profile the TCR beta-chain CDR3 region of every patient. The paper's processing steps were these. Drawing on CDR3 differences between clinicopathological groups, the researchers built a classifier meant to tell apart patients with distant-metastatic papillary thyroid cancer. The Shannon index was used to assess repertoire diversity, and the Morisita-Horn index was used to assess tumor-blood repertoire similarity. TCRdb reran the public reads through fastp at Q25 and MiXCR, keeping productive beta chains. These V and J calls originate from TCRdb's pipeline instead of the authors' own analysis. This sample holds approximately 15,000 clones; about 21% were observed only once. The ten top clones hold approximately 13% of the sample. None of the patients had been given any treatment before thyroid surgery. Using T-cell receptor beta sequencing, the researchers looked back retrospectively at clinical samples from patients, gathered between about 2012 and 2018.

The table lists this clone with many counts. This receptor's antigen is unknown. There are no base qualities to consult, and no much larger clone falls within one base. This TCR was recovered from a female donor with papillary thyroid cancer or a benign thyroid nodule (not recorded which). Some clones in this sample may be carry-over from other donors' samples. Sequenced material: blood.

This receptor carries the CDR3 CASSPPLFGAVEAFF. The DNA sequence reads TGTGCCAGTAGTCCTCCCCTGTTTGGAGCCGTTGAAGCTTTCTTT. Recombination connected TRBV19 to TRBJ1-1, with no reliable assignment of the D segment. The V and J ends are trimmed by 5 bases and 7 bases, leaving 20 bases between them. Looking up the germline V gene (reference sequence) yields CDR1 LNHDA and CDR2 SQIVND. The CDR3 has 15 amino acids, counting the end cysteine and phenylalanine. Only CDR3 DNA is held: 45 bases, read in frame from base 1.